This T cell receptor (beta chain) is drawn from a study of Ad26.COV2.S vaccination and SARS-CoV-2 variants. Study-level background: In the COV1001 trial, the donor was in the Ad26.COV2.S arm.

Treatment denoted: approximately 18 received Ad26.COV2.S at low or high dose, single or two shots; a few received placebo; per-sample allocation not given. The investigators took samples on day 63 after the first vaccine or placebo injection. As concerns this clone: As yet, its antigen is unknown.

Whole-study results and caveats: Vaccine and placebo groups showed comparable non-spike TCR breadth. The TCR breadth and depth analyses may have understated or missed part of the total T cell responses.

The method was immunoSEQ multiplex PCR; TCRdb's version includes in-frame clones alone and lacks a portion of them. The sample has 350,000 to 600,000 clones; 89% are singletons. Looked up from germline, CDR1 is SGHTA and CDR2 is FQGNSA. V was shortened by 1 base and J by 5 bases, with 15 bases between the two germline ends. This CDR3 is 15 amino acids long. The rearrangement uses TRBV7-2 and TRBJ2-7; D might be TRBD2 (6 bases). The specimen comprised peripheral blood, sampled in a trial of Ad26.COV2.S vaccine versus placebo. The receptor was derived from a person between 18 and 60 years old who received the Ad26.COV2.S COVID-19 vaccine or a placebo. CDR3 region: CASSLEGRGRDEQYF. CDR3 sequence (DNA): TGTGCCAGCAGCTTAGAAGGGCGGGGTCGGGACGAGCAGTACTTC. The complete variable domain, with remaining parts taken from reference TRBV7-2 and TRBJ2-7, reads GAGVSQSPSNKVTEKGKDVELRCDPISGHTALYWYRQSLGQGLEFLIYFQGNSAPDKSGLPSDRFSAERTGGSVSTLTIQRTQQEDSAVYLCASSLEGRGRDEQYFGPGTRLTVT.